This T cell receptor (beta chain) was sequenced for a study of shared clonotypes between healthy human individuals. A word on this clone: Antigen specificity is unknown.

Study results and limitations: Naive CD4 clonotypes were shared across a handful of donors at approximately 5.3%.

Germline CDR1 is SGHDN and CDR2 is FVKESK. Trimming shortened V by 4 bases and J by 7 bases, and 11 bases separated the two germline ends. The CDR3 consists of 13 residues. Tens of thousands of T cell genomes, or roughly 200 ng DNA, went into the sorted-subset replicate PCRs. Repertoires were generated with immunoSEQ multiplex PCR, while TCRdb's copy carries only in-frame clones and drops some. The sample contains about 2 million clones, 90% to 95% of which appear only once. The sample consisted of naive CD4+ T cells sorted from blood. As for subset: CD45RA+ positively selected. The receptor's source is a man between 18 and 29 years old in good health. This sequence joins TRBV14 and TRBJ2-1, with a weak D call TRBD2 (6 bases). The chain's CDR3 is CASSPRLANEQFF. The CDR3 nucleotides are TGTGCCAGCAGCCCCCGTCTAGCGAATGAGCAGTTCTTC. Supplemented by reference TRBV14 and TRBJ2-1, the full variable domain reads EAGVTQFPSHSVIEKGQTVTLRCDPISGHDNLYWYRRVMGKEIKFLLHFVKESKQDESGMPNNRFLAERTGGTYSTLKVQPAELEDSGVYFCASSPRLANEQFFGPGTRLTVL.